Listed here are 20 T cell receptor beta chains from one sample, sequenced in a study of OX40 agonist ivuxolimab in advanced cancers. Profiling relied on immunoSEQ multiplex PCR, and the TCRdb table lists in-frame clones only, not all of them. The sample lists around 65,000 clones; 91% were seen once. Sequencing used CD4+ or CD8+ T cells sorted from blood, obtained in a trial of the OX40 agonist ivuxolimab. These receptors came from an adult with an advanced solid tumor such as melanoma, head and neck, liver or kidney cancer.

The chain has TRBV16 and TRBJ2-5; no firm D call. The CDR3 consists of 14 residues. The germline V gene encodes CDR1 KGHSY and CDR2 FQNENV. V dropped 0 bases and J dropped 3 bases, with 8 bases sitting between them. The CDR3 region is CASSQSVYKETQYF. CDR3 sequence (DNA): TGTGCCAGCAGCCAATCGGTCTATAAAGAGACCCAGTACTTC.

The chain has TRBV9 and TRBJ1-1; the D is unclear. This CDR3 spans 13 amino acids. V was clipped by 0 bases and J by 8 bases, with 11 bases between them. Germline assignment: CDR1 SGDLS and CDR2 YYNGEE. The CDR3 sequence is CASSVEGSAEAFF. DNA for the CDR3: TGTGCCAGCAGCGTAGAAGGGTCAGCCGAAGCTTTCTTT.

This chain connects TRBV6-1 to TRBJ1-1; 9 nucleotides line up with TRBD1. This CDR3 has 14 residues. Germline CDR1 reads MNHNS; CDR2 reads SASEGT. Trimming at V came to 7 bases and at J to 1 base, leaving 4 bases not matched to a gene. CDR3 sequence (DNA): TGTGCCAGCACCTTGGGACAGGGGAACACTGAAGCTTTCTTT. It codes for CASTLGQGNTEAFF.

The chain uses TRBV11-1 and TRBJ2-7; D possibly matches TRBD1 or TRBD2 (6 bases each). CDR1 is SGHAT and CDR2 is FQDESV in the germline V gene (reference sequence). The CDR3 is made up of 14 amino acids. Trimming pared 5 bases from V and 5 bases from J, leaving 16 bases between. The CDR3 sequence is CASSAPWGANEQYF. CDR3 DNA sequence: TGTGCCAGCAGCGCGCCCTGGGGGGCCAACGAGCAGTACTTC.

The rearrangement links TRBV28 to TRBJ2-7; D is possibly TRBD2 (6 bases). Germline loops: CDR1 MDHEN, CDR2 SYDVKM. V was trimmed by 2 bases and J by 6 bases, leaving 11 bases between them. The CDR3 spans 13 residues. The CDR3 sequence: CASSLRLGGEQYF. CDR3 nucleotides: TGTGCCAGCAGTTTACGGTTGGGAGGCGAGCAGTACTTC.

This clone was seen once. In nucleotides, the CDR3 is TGTGCCAGCAGCTTAGAGGGGGACAGGGGGATCACTAGCTATGGCTACACCTTC. Residues: CASSLEGDRGITSYGYTF. The chain is built from TRBV11-3 and TRBJ1-2; 11 bases match TRBD1. The CDR3 loop spans 18 amino acids. Germline CDR1 and CDR2: SGHNT and YENEEA. Trimming removed 0 bases from V and 4 bases from J; junction bases left unmatched: 10. The variable domain in full, completed from reference TRBV11-3 and TRBJ1-2, reads EAGVVQSPRYKIIEKKQPVAFWCNPISGHNTLYWYLQNLGQGPELLIRYENEEAVDDSQLPKDRFSAERLKGVDSTLKIQPAELGDSAVYLCASSLEGDRGITSYGYTFGSGTRLTVV.

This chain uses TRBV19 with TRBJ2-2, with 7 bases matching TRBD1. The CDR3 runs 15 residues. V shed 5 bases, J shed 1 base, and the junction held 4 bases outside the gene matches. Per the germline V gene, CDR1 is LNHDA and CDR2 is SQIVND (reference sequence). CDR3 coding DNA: TGTGCCAGTAGTCCCCGACAGGGGAACACCGGGGAGCTGTTTTTT. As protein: CASSPRQGNTGELFF.

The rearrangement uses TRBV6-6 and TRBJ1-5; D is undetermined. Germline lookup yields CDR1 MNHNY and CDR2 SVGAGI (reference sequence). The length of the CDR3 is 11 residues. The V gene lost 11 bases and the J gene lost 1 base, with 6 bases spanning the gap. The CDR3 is CAGGSNQPQHF. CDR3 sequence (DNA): TGTGCCGGCGGCAGCAATCAGCCCCAGCATTTT.

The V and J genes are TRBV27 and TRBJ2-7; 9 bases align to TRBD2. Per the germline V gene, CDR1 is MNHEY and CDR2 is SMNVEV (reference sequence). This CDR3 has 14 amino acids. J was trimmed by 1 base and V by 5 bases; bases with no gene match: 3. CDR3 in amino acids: CASSKRGASYEQYF. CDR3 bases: TGTGCCAGCAGTAAGCGGGGGGCTTCCTACGAGCAGTACTTC.

This chain's CDR3 is CASSPGGTSYNEQFF. CDR3 in DNA: TGTGCCAGCAGCCCCGGGGGCACCTCCTACAATGAGCAGTTCTTC. V and J are TRBV7-6 and TRBJ2-1, with D perhaps matching TRBD1 or TRBD2 (6 bases each). Trimming left V 5 bases short and J 0 bases short, with 11 bases between. The CDR3 runs 15 residues. The germline CDR1 and CDR2 sequences are SGHVS and FNYEAQ.

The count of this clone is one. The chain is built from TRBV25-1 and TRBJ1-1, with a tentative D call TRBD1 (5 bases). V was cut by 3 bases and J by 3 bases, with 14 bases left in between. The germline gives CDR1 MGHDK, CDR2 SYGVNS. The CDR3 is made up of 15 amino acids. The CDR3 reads CASSDWTDSDTEAFF. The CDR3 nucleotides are TGTGCCAGCAGTGATTGGACTGACAGCGACACTGAAGCTTTCTTT.

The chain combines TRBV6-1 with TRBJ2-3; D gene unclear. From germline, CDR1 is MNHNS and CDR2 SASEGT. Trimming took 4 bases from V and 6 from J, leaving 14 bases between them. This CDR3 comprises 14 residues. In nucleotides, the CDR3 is TGTGCCAGCAGTGTAACTCCCAGTGGGGATACGCAGTATTTT. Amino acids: CASSVTPSGDTQYF.

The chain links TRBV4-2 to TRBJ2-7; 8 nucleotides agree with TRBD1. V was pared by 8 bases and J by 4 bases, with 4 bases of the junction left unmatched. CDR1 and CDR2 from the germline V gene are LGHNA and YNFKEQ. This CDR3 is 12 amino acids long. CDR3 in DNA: TGTGCCAGCGCGGACAGGGCTTACGAGCAGTACTTC. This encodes CASADRAYEQYF.

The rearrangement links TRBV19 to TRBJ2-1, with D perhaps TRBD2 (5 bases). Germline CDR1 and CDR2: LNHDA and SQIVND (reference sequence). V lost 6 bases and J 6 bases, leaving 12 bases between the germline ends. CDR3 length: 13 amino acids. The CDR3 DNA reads TGTGCCAGTAGCCTCCCCGGGATCAATGAGCAGTTCTTC. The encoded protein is CASSLPGINEQFF.

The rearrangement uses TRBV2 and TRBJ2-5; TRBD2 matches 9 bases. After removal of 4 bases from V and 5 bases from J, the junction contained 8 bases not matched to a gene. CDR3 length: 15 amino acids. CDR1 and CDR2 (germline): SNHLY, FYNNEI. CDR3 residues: CASSGSGGQSETQYF. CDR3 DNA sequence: TGTGCCAGCAGTGGTAGCGGGGGACAGTCTGAGACCCAGTACTTC.

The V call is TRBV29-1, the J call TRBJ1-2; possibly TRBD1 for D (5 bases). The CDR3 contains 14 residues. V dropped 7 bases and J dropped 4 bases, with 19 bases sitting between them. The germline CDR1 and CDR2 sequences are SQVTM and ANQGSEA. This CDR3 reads CSAMTGDLGYGYTF. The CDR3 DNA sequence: TGCAGCGCCATGACGGGGGATTTGGGCTATGGCTACACCTTC.

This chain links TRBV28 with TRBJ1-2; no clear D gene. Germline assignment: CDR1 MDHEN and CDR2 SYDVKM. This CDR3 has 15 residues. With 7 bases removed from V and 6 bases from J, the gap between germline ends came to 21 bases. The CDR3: CASTRTAGAVNGYTF. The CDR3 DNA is TGTGCCAGCACCCGGACGGCGGGCGCCGTTAATGGCTACACCTTC.

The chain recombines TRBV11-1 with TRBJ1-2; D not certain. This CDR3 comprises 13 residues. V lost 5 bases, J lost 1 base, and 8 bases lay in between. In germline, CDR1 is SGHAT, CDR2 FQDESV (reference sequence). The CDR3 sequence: CASSPGNNYGYTF. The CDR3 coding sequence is TGTGCCAGCAGCCCCGGGAATAACTATGGCTACACCTTC.

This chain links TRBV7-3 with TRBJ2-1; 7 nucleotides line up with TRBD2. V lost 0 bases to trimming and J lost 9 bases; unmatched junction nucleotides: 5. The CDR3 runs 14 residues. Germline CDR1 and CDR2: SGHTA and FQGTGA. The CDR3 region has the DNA TGTGCCAGCAGCTTAACAGCTAGCGGAGGTGAGCAGTTCTTC. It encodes CASSLTASGGEQFF.

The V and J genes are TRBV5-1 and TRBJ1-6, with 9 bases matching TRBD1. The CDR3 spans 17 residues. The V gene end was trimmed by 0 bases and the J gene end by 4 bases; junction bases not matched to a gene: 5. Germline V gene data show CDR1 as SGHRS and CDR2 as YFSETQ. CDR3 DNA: TGCGCCAGCAGCTTGGAAGGGACAGGGATTTATAATTCACCCCTCCACTTT. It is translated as CASSLEGTGIYNSPLHF. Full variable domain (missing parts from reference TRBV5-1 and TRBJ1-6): KAGVTQTPRYLIKTRGQQVTLSCSPISGHRSVSWYQQTPGQGLQFLFEYFSETQRNKGNFPGRFSGRQFSNSRSEMNVSTLELGDSALYLCASSLEGTGIYNSPLHFGNGTRLTVT.